These T cell receptor beta chains were read from a single sample in a study of shared clonotypes between healthy human individuals. The protocol was immunoSEQ multiplex PCR, while the TCRdb copy is restricted to in-frame clones and leaves out a portion. The repertoire includes about 490,000 clones, 78% of them detected once, and about 12% sits in the top ten. The sequencing input was PBMCs. Source of these receptors: a woman between 40 and 55 years old in good health. Some clones in this sample may be carry-over from other donors' samples. Both conserved end residues are part of each CDR3. Fields, in order: D gene, clone size, J gene, V gene, CDR3 DNA, CDR3 protein. The D gene is left open where the match is weak. Not all rows give a size; the values are once, few, many and, for expanded clones, a class.

D gene: NA; clone size: NA; J gene: TRBJ1-1; V gene: TRBV7-2; CDR3 DNA: TGTGCCAGCAGCCCTAGGTCGGGCCTTGAAGCTTTCTTT; CDR3 protein: CASSPRSGLEAFF
D gene: NA; clone size: NA; J gene: TRBJ1-3; V gene: TRBV30; CDR3 DNA: TGTGCCTGGAGTTTAGGTCAGGACTCTGGAAACACCATATATTTT; CDR3 protein: CAWSLGQDSGNTIYF
D gene: TRBD1; clone size: NA; J gene: TRBJ2-7; V gene: TRBV6-1; CDR3 DNA: TGTGCCAGCAGGGAACAGGGGGTTTCCTACGAGCAGTACTTC; CDR3 protein: CASREQGVSYEQYF
D gene: NA; clone size: NA; J gene: TRBJ1-1; V gene: TRBV5-6; CDR3 DNA: TGTGCCAGCAGCTCTGTGACGGTGAACACTGAAGCTTTCTTT; CDR3 protein: CASSSVTVNTEAFF
D gene: TRBD2; clone size: NA; J gene: TRBJ2-7; V gene: TRBV18; CDR3 DNA: TGTGCCAGCTCACCGACCGGGGGGGGACTCTCCTACGAGCAGTACTTC; CDR3 protein: CASSPTGGGLSYEQYF
D gene: NA; clone size: NA; J gene: TRBJ1-2; V gene: TRBV6-1; CDR3 DNA: TGTGCCAGCAGGGTCCAGGGGAACTATGGCTACACCTTC; CDR3 protein: CASRVQGNYGYTF
D gene: NA; clone size: NA; J gene: TRBJ2-3; V gene: TRBV5-1; CDR3 DNA: TGCGCCAGCAGTAGCCGGGACCCCCACACAGATACGCAGTATTTT; CDR3 protein: CASSSRDPHTDTQYF
D gene: TRBD2; clone size: NA; J gene: TRBJ2-2; V gene: TRBV9; CDR3 DNA: TGTGCCAGCAGCGCCGGGGGGAGTCTCCGCGTCACCGGGGAGCTGTTTTTT; CDR3 protein: CASSAGGSLRVTGELFF
D gene: NA; clone size: NA; J gene: TRBJ1-2; V gene: TRBV5-1; CDR3 DNA: TGCGCCAGCAGCTTGGCCTCAGGCCTCATGGGGGCTAACTATGGCTACACCTTC; CDR3 protein: CASSLASGLMGANYGYTF
D gene: NA; clone size: NA; J gene: TRBJ2-5; V gene: TRBV10-3; CDR3 DNA: TGTGCCATCAGGGGCGGCATTACGGGGGAGACCCAGTACTTC; CDR3 protein: CAIRGGITGETQYF
D gene: NA; clone size: few; J gene: TRBJ1-1; V gene: TRBV19; CDR3 DNA: TGTGCCAGTAATCGGGGGGGCGCAGTGAACACTGAAGCTTTCTTT; CDR3 protein: CASNRGGAVNTEAFF
D gene: TRBD2; clone size: NA; J gene: TRBJ2-7; V gene: TRBV28; CDR3 DNA: TGTGCCAGCAGATCTAGCGGGAGCGGGGGTGAGCAGTACTTC; CDR3 protein: CASRSSGSGGEQYF
D gene: NA; clone size: NA; J gene: TRBJ2-2; V gene: TRBV5-6; CDR3 DNA: TGTGCCAGCAGCTTGGGAGGGCTACTCACCGGGGAGCTGTTTTTT; CDR3 protein: CASSLGGLLTGELFF
D gene: NA; clone size: NA; J gene: TRBJ2-3; V gene: TRBV15; CDR3 DNA: TGTGCCACCAGCAGAGATCCGAGGGGGGGGAGCACAGATACGCAGTATTTT; CDR3 protein: CATSRDPRGGSTDTQYF
D gene: NA; clone size: NA; J gene: TRBJ2-7; V gene: TRBV27; CDR3 DNA: TGTGCCAGCAGCTACGGGCGAACAAAGGTATACGAGCAGTACTTC; CDR3 protein: CASSYGRTKVYEQYF
D gene: NA; clone size: NA; J gene: TRBJ1-1; V gene: TRBV7-8; CDR3 DNA: TGTGCCAGCAGCTTAGCGTCCGGGAGGAATGAAGCTTTCTTT; CDR3 protein: CASSLASGRNEAFF
D gene: TRBD2; clone size: NA; J gene: TRBJ2-1; V gene: TRBV28; CDR3 DNA: TGTGCCAGCAGTCCGCCCGGACTAGCGGGCTACAATGAGCAGTTCTTC; CDR3 protein: CASSPPGLAGYNEQFF
D gene: NA; clone size: NA; J gene: TRBJ2-3; V gene: TRBV5-1; CDR3 DNA: TGCGCCAGCAGCTTGGGTCTGGGTTTCAGTCTAGATACGCAGTATTTT; CDR3 protein: CASSLGLGFSLDTQYF
D gene: NA; clone size: NA; J gene: TRBJ2-7; V gene: TRBV7-9; CDR3 DNA: TGTGCCAGCAGCACAGACGCCGAACCTCCAAGGGACGAGCAGTACTTC; CDR3 protein: CASSTDAEPPRDEQYF
D gene: TRBD1; clone size: many; J gene: TRBJ2-1; V gene: TRBV28; CDR3 DNA: TGTGCCAGCACCAGGGGGACAGGCAATATAAATGAGCAGTTCTTC; CDR3 protein: CASTRGTGNINEQFF
D gene: NA; clone size: NA; J gene: TRBJ2-7; V gene: TRBV21-1; CDR3 DNA: TGTGCCAGCAGCACGACTAGCGGGAGGACCTACGAGCAGTACTTC; CDR3 protein: CASSTTSGRTYEQYF
D gene: NA; clone size: NA; J gene: TRBJ2-1; V gene: TRBV19; CDR3 DNA: TGTGCCAGTAGTACACAAGTCCCCCATGGCTACAATGAGCAGTTCTTC; CDR3 protein: CASSTQVPHGYNEQFF
D gene: NA; clone size: once; J gene: TRBJ2-1; V gene: TRBV7-9; CDR3 DNA: TGTGCCAGCAGCTTCAGGTCTTACAATGAGCAGTTCTTC; CDR3 protein: CASSFRSYNEQFF
D gene: NA; clone size: NA; J gene: TRBJ1-1; V gene: TRBV6-5; CDR3 DNA: TGTGCCAGCGGGCAACCCCGTAGGAACACTGAAGCTTTCTTT; CDR3 protein: CASGQPRRNTEAFF
D gene: NA; clone size: NA; J gene: TRBJ2-7; V gene: TRBV6-1; CDR3 DNA: TGTGCCAGCAGTGAACCCTACGAGCAGTACTTC; CDR3 protein: CASSEPYEQYF
D gene: NA; clone size: NA; J gene: TRBJ1-1; V gene: TRBV30; CDR3 DNA: TGTGCCTGGAAATCCCCCATTATCCGGGGACGCACTGAAGCTTCCTTT; CDR3 protein: CAWKSPIIRGRTEASF
D gene: NA; clone size: NA; J gene: TRBJ2-1; V gene: TRBV4-1; CDR3 DNA: TGCGCCAGCAGCCAAAGTAGGGCTAGTATCACCCCTGAGCAGTTCTTC; CDR3 protein: CASSQSRASITPEQFF
D gene: NA; clone size: NA; J gene: TRBJ1-1; V gene: TRBV5-8; CDR3 DNA: TGTGCCAGCAGCTTGATATTTGATTCTGAAGCTTTCTTT; CDR3 protein: CASSLIFDSEAFF
D gene: NA; clone size: NA; J gene: TRBJ2-2; V gene: TRBV29-1; CDR3 DNA: TGCAGCGTTGAAGGTTTTGTTAACACCGGGGAGCTGTTTTTT; CDR3 protein: CSVEGFVNTGELFF
D gene: NA; clone size: NA; J gene: TRBJ2-4; V gene: TRBV12-2; CDR3 DNA: TGTGCAAGTCGCTTAGGAGGGGACAGGGGGGCCAAAAACATTCAGTACTTC; CDR3 protein: CASRLGGDRGAKNIQYF